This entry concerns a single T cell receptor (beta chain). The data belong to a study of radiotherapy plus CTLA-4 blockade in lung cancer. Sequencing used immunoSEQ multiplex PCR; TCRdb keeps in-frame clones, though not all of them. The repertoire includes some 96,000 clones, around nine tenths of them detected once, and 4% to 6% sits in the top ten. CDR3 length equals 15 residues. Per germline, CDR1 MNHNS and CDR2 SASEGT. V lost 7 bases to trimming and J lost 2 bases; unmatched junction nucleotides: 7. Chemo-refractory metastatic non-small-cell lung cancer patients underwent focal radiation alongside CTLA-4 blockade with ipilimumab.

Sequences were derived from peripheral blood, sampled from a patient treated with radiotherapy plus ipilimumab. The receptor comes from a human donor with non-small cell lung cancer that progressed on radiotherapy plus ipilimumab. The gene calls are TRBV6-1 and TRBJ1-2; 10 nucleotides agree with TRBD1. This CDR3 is CASNTGTGENYGYTF. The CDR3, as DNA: TGTGCCAGCAATACCGGGACAGGGGAAAACTATGGCTACACCTTC.